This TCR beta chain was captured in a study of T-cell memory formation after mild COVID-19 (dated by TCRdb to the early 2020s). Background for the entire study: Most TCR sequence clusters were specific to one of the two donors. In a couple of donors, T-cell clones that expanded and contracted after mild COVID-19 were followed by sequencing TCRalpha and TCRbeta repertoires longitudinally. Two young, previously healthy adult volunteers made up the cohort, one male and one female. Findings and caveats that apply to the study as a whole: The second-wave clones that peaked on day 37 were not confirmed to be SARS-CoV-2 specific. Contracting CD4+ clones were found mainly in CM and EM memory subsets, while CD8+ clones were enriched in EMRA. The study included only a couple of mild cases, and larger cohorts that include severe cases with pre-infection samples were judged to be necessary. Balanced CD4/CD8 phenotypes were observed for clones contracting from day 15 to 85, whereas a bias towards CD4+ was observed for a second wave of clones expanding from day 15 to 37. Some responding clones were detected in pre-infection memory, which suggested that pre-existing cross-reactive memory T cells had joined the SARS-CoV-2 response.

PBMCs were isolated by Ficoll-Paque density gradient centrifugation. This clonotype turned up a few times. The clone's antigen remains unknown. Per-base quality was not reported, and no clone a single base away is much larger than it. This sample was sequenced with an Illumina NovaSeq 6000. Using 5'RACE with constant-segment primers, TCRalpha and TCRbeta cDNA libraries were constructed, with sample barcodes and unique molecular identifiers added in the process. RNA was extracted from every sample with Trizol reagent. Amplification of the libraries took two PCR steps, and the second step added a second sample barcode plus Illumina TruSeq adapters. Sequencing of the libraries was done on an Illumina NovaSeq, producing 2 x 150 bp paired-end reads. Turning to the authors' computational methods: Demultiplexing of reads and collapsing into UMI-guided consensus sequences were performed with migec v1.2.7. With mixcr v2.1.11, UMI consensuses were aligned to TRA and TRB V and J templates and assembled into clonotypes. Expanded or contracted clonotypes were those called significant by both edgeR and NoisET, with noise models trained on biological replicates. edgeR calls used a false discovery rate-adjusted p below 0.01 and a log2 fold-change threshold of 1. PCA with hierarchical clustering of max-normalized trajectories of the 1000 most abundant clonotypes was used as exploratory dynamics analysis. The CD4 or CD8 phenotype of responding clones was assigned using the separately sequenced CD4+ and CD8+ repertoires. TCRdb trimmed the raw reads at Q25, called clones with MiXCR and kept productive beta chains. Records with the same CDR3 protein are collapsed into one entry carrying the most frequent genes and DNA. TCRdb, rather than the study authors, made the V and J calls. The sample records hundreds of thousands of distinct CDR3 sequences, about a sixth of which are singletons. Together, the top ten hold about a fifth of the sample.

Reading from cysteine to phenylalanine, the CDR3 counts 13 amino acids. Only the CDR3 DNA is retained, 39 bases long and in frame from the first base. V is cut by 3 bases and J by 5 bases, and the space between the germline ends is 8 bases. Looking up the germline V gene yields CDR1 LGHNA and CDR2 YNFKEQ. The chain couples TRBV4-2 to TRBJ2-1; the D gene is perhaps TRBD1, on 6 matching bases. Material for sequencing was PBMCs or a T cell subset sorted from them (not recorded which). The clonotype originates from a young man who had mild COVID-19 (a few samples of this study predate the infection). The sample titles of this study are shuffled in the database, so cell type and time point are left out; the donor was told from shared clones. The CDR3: CASSQAGDNEQFF. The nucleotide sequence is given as TGTGCCAGCAGCCAGGCAGGGGACAATGAGCAGTTCTTC.